The 29 T cell receptor beta chains below all came from one sample that was sequenced in a study of blood T cells in healthy people across ages. Then a second PCR, running roughly 7 to 12 cycles, was carried out with a sample-barcoded 5' primer and a J-beta primer mix. TCRdb reanalysed the 5' RACE reads using MiXCR and keeps one entry per CDR3 protein. The sample yields about 690,000 distinct CDR3 sequences, over 40% seen once. The sample consisted of blood. Receptors originate from a man aged 80 or over in good health.

CDR3 in amino acids: CASARRGTEAFF. The CDR3 nucleotides are TGTGCCAGCGCCCGCAGGGGAACTGAAGCTTTCTTT. V gene TRBV3-1 combines with J gene TRBJ1-1; weak D call: TRBD1 (6 bases). The V end was cut by 8 bases, the J end by 5 bases, with 12 bases between. This CDR3 spans 12 amino acids. The V gene's germline CDR1 is LGHDT and CDR2 YNNKEL (reference sequence). The full variable domain, with the rest looked up from reference TRBV3-1 and TRBJ1-1, is DTAVSQTPKYLVTQMGNDKSIKCEQNLGHDTMYWYKQDSKKFLKIMFSYNNKELIINETVPNRFSPKSPDKAHLNLHINSLELGDSAVYFCASARRGTEAFFGQGTRLTVV.

The V call is TRBV6-1, the J call TRBJ2-5; no definite D call. This CDR3 is 16 amino acids long. Trimming cost V 4 bases and J 3 bases, with 18 bases left between them. Germline V lookup: CDR1 MNHNS, CDR2 SASEGT. CDR3 bases: TGTGCCAGCAGTGCTATTCTCGGCAGGTCCAAAGAGACCCAGTACTTC. Translating gives CASSAILGRSKETQYF.

This rearrangement joins TRBV13 to TRBJ2-5, with TRBD1 matching over 8 bases. This CDR3 region has 17 residues. CDR1 is PRHDT, CDR2 FYEKMQ, per germline (reference sequence). Trimming at V came to 2 bases and at J to 11 bases, leaving 19 bases not matched to a gene. In DNA form, the CDR3 reads TGTGCCAGCAGCTTATACGGACAGGGAACCCCCCCCTACGTGCAGTACTTC. Encoded protein: CASSLYGQGTPPYVQYF.

The chain uses TRBV10-1 and TRBJ1-1; perhaps TRBD1 as D (5 bases). V was cut by 2 bases and J by 10 bases, with 14 bases left in between. Germline V gene sequence: CDR1 WNHNN, CDR2 SYGVQD (reference sequence). The CDR3 totals 13 residues. The CDR3 bases are TGCGCCAGCAGTGAGGTTATACAGGCACCAGCTTTCTTT. Translating it yields CASSEVIQAPAFF.

This clonotype has a handful of counts. A much larger clone sits a single nucleotide away, making a read error possible. V gene TRBV7-2 combines with J gene TRBJ2-1; the D is unclear. The DNA end is more similar to TRBJ2-7, so the J call may be wrong. The CDR3 contains 11 residues. CDR1 and CDR2 from the germline V gene are SGHTA and FQGNSA. The CDR3 reads CASSIYNEQYF. CDR3 nucleotide sequence: TGTGCCAGCAGCATTTACAATGAGCAGTACTTC.

This clonotype has only a few counts. The chain employs TRBV29-1 and TRBJ1-6, with TRBD1 as a possible D gene (5 bases). Per the germline V gene, CDR1 is SQVTM and CDR2 is ANQGSEA. The CDR3 extends over 13 amino acids. The V end lost 1 base, the J end lost 13 bases, and 14 bases lay between the germline ends. The CDR3 DNA follows: TGCAGCGTTGAAGCCACTCCAGGGAATCCCCTCCACTTT. Translating it yields CSVEATPGNPLHF.

As regards this clonotype: The junction does not match germline at one end; this may be a read error. The chain couples TRBV4-3 to TRBJ2-4, with a possible D match to TRBD2 (6 bases). The germline gives CDR1 LGHNA, CDR2 YSLEER. This CDR3 is built from 14 residues. The DNA of the CDR3 is TGCGCCAGCAGTCAAGCGGAGGGAGAAAACATTCAGTACTTC. It yields the protein CASSQAEGENIQYF.

V is TRBV10-3 and J is TRBJ2-7; no clear D gene. CDR3 length: 13 residues. With 4 bases removed from V and 3 bases from J, the gap between germline ends came to 10 bases. From germline, CDR1 is ENHRY and CDR2 SYGVKD. The CDR3 bases are TGTGCCATCAGTGGAATACAGCTCTACGAGCAGTACTTC. Its translation is CAISGIQLYEQYF.

The chain carries TRBV6-2 or TRBV6-3 and TRBJ2-5; D tentatively fits TRBD1 or TRBD2 (5 bases each). CDR3 length: 14 residues. The V end lost 7 bases, the J end lost 7 bases, and 19 bases lay between the germline ends. Germline CDR1 reads MNHEY; CDR2 reads SVGEGT. CDR3 region: CASILGEEGWTQYF. The DNA for the CDR3 is TGTGCCAGCATCTTAGGGGAAGAGGGATGGACCCAGTACTTC.

CDR3 protein: CASSLSDGANTEAFF. DNA for the CDR3: TGTGCCAGCAGTTTATCCGACGGGGCAAACACTGAAGCTTTCTTT. V and J are TRBV27 and TRBJ1-1; perhaps TRBD1 as D (5 bases). The CDR3 covers 15 residues. Germline lookup yields CDR1 MNHEY and CDR2 SMNVEV (reference sequence). Between the trimmed V and J ends, which lost 0 bases and 2 bases, there was a span of 10 bases.

V usage is TRBV20-1 and J usage is TRBJ1-1; 7 bases map to TRBD1. The V segment lost 4 bases and the J segment 4 bases; nucleotides outside the gene matches: 9. The V gene's germline CDR1 is DFQATT and CDR2 SNEGSKA (reference sequence). The CDR3 covers 14 residues. The CDR3 region is CSAIRGQIGTEAFF. CDR3 coding DNA: TGCAGTGCTATTCGGGGACAGATTGGCACTGAAGCTTTCTTT.

This clonotype has a count of ten or more. The chain couples TRBV6-2 or TRBV6-3 to TRBJ2-2; 9 bases align to TRBD1. The CDR3 extends over 16 amino acids. Germline assignment: CDR1 MNHEY and CDR2 SVGEGT. The ends lost 4 bases at V and 5 bases at J; junction bases unmatched: 8. CDR3 in amino acids: CASSFPRTGVTGELFF. The CDR3 coding sequence is TGTGCCAGCAGTTTCCCGCGGACAGGGGTAACCGGGGAGCTGTTTTTT.

The V gene is TRBV10-3, the J gene TRBJ1-5, with D unresolved. This CDR3 has 14 amino acids. V lost 0 bases and J lost 5, with 8 bases in between. Germline lookup yields CDR1 ENHRY and CDR2 SYGVKD. The CDR3 loop is CAISESDLHQPQHF. CDR3 coding DNA: TGTGCCATCAGTGAGTCAGATCTTCATCAGCCCCAGCATTTT.

The DNA for the CDR3 is TGTGCCTGGTCGGACGGAGCCTCCTACGAGCAGTACTTC. It encodes CAWSDGASYEQYF. The chain uses TRBV30 and TRBJ2-7, with D unresolved. The germline CDR1 and CDR2 sequences are GTSNPN and SVGIG (reference sequence). V was shortened by 5 bases and J by 0 bases, with 11 bases between the two germline ends. The CDR3 totals 13 residues. The whole variable domain, filled in from reference TRBV30 and TRBJ2-7, reads SQTIHQWPATLVQPVGSPLSLECTVEGTSNPNLYWYRQAAGRGLQLLFYSVGIGQISSEVPQNLSASRPQDRQFILSSKKLLLSDSGFYLCAWSDGASYEQYFGPGTRLTVT.

In its sample, this clonotype was seen a few times. The rearrangement joins TRBV7-3 to TRBJ2-3; TRBD2 matches 7 bases. The CDR3 is made up of 15 amino acids. Germline V gives CDR1 SGHTA, CDR2 FQGTGA. After removal of 8 bases from V and 1 base from J, the junction contained 9 bases not matched to a gene. CDR3 protein: CASQVTSTGTDTQYF. CDR3 nucleotide sequence: TGTGCCAGCCAAGTGACTAGCACGGGCACAGATACGCAGTATTTT.

The chain combines TRBV3-1 with TRBJ2-3; 10 bases are shared with TRBD2. After removal of 6 bases from V and 1 base from J, the junction contained 7 bases not matched to a gene. Germline V gives CDR1 LGHDT, CDR2 YNNKEL (reference sequence). The CDR3 sequence is 16 residues long. This CDR3 reads CASRPSGRAGTDTQYF. The CDR3 DNA reads TGTGCCAGCAGACCGAGCGGGAGGGCGGGCACAGATACGCAGTATTTT.

The chain employs TRBV7-9 and TRBJ2-7, with 8 bases that match TRBD1. This CDR3 comprises 13 residues. Germline values: CDR1 SEHNR, CDR2 FQNEAQ (reference sequence). J lost 3 bases, V lost 5 bases, and 3 bases had no gene match. In nucleotides, the CDR3 is TGTGCCAGCAGCCCGGGACAGGACTACGAGCAGTACTTC. Translating gives CASSPGQDYEQYF.

The gene calls are TRBV29-1 and TRBJ2-1; 12 nucleotides line up with TRBD2. The CDR3 runs 14 residues. After removal of 6 bases from V and 4 bases from J, the junction contained 4 bases not matched to a gene. Germline V gives CDR1 SQVTM, CDR2 ANQGSEA. As DNA, the CDR3 is TGCAGCGTCAAGACTAGCGGGAGATACAATGAGCAGTTCTTC. Translation gives CSVKTSGRYNEQFF.

This clonotype was detected only a few times. The CDR3, as DNA: TGTGCCAGCAGTTACCCCGCGGGGCAGCTAAATCAGCCCCAGCATTTT. Amino acid sequence: CASSYPAGQLNQPQHF. The chain combines TRBV6-6 with TRBJ1-5; TRBD1 might be the D (5 bases). CDR3 length: 16 amino acids. Germline CDR1 and CDR2: MNHNY and SVGAGI (reference sequence). V was clipped by 2 bases and J by 4 bases, with 15 bases between them.

A few counts support this clonotype. The gene calls are TRBV27 and TRBJ2-7; TRBD2 matches at 7 bases. With V trimmed by 3 bases and J by 2 bases, 13 bases remained unmatched. The length of the CDR3 is 17 residues. The germline CDR1 and CDR2 sequences are MNHEY and SMNVEV (reference sequence). CDR3 sequence (DNA): TGTGCCAGCAGTTTCAAGGTCGGGGGAGGGTCCACCTACGAGCAGTACTTC. It encodes CASSFKVGGGSTYEQYF.

This clonotype turned up a few times. The gene calls are TRBV20-1 and TRBJ1-1; no definite D call. Per the germline V gene, CDR1 is DFQATT and CDR2 is SNEGSKA (reference sequence). The length of the CDR3 is 15 residues. V gave up 0 bases and J gave up 5 bases, with 16 bases separating them. The DNA for the CDR3 is TGCAGTGCTAGAGAAGCGGGGAGGGAGGATACTGAAGCTTTCTTT. Amino acid sequence: CSAREAGREDTEAFF.

This clonotype occurred a few times. J is TRBJ2-7 and V is TRBV12-3 or TRBV12-4; D is possibly TRBD2 (6 bases). The CDR3 covers 14 residues. V lost 7 bases, J lost 0 bases, and 13 bases lay in between. CDR3 in amino acids: CASTQGRSSYEQYF. CDR3 coding DNA: TGTGCCAGCACCCAAGGGAGGAGCTCCTACGAGCAGTACTTC.

The V call is TRBV12-3 or TRBV12-4, the J call TRBJ1-1; weak D call: TRBD1 (5 bases). This CDR3 is built from 16 residues. V lost 5 bases, J lost 4 bases, and 20 bases lay in between. The CDR3 reads CASSPALQGKSTEAFF. As DNA, the CDR3 is TGTGCCAGCAGTCCCGCCCTTCAGGGTAAGAGCACTGAAGCTTTCTTT.

As concerns this clonotype: The junction departs from the called germline gene at one end, perhaps through a read error. This chain connects TRBV10-2 to TRBJ2-2; D gene uncertain. CDR3 size: 13 residues. Per the germline V gene, CDR1 is WSHSY and CDR2 is SAAADI. CDR3 amino acids: CANSHSLTGELFF. The CDR3 DNA sequence: TGCGCCAACAGTCACTCTCTAACCGGGGAGCTGTTTTTT.

This clonotype was detected only a few times. The chain combines TRBV7-6 with TRBJ1-1; D perhaps matches TRBD1 (5 bases). Germline values: CDR1 SGHVS, CDR2 FNYEAQ. Trimming removed 2 bases at V and 10 bases at J, with 14 bases between. The CDR3 length is 13 residues. CDR3: CASSLKEGGGAFF. DNA of the CDR3: TGTGCCAGCAGCTTAAAGGAGGGTGGGGGAGCTTTCTTT.

This clonotype was counted ten times or more. The gene calls are TRBV18 and TRBJ2-7; no definite D call. In germline, CDR1 is KGHSH, CDR2 LQKENI. The CDR3 spans 14 residues. V was pared by 4 bases and J by 1 base, with 11 bases between. The DNA for the CDR3 is TGTGCCAGCTCACTTCCGGGCCGGTCCTACGAGCAGTACTTC. Protein: CASSLPGRSYEQYF.

In this sample, this clonotype turned up a few times. The CDR3 DNA reads TGTGCTAGTGGGACAGGGCATCAGCCCCAGCATTTT. This translates into CASGTGHQPQHF. J is TRBJ1-5 and V is TRBV12-5; 7 bases align to TRBD1. The CDR3 sequence is 12 residues long. V shed 6 bases, J shed 5 bases, and the junction held 1 base outside the gene matches. Germline V gene data show CDR1 as LGHNT and CDR2 as FRNRAP.

The V call is TRBV24-1, the J call TRBJ2-1, with 9 bases that match TRBD2. V lost 4 bases, J lost 5 bases, and 5 bases stayed unmatched. Germline V gives CDR1 KGHDR, CDR2 SFDVKD. This CDR3 has 15 amino acids. The CDR3 loop reads CATSDRLAADNEQFF. For the CDR3, the DNA is TGTGCCACCAGTGACAGACTAGCGGCGGACAATGAGCAGTTCTTC.

This clonotype was picked up many times. This chain uses TRBV5-5 with TRBJ2-2; 7 bases agree with TRBD1. CDR1 is SGHKS and CDR2 is YYEKEE in the germline V gene (reference sequence). V shed 3 bases, J shed 4 bases, and the junction held 3 bases outside the gene matches. This CDR3 comprises 14 residues. The CDR3 reads CASSSGQLTGELFF. DNA for the CDR3: TGTGCCAGCAGCTCGGGACAGCTCACCGGGGAGCTGTTTTTT.